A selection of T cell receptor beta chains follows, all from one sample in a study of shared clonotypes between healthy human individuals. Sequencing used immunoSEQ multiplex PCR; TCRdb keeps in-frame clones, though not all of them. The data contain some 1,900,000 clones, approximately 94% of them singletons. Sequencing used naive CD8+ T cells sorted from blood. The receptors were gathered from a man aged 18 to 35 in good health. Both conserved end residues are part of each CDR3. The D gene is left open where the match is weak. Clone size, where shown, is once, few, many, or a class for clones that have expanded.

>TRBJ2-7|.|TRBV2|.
TGTGCCAGCAGTACGGGACACCCGAGCTCCTACGAGCAGTACTTC
CASSTGHPSSYEQYF
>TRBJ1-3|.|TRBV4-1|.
TGCGCCAGCAGCCAAGATTACGGGGTTGGAAACACCATATATTTT
CASSQDYGVGNTIYF
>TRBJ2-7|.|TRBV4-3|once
TGCGCCAGCAGCCAAGATCGGCCGCCCTACTACGAGCAGTACTTC
CASSQDRPPYYEQYF
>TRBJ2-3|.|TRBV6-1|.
TGTGCCAGCAGTCAGGATTTCACAGATACGCAGTATTTT
CASSQDFTDTQYF
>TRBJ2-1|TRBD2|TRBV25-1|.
TGTGCCAGCAGTAGCGGGAGCGTATATGAGCAGTTCTTC
CASSSGSVYEQFF
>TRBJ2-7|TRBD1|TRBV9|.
TGTGCCAGCAGCGTAGGGACAGGGAACTACGAGCAGTACTTC
CASSVGTGNYEQYF
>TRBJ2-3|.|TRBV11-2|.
TGTGCCAGCAGCTTAGCGGACTCCACAGATACGCAGTATTTT
CASSLADSTDTQYF
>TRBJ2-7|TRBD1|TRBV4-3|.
TGCGCCAGCAGCCAAGACGGGACAGGGGGCGAGGAGCAGTACTTC
CASSQDGTGGEEQYF
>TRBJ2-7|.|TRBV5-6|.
TGTGCCAGCAGCCCATCCAGAGGGTACGAGCAGTACTTC
CASSPSRGYEQYF
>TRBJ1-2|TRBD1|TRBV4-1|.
TGCGCCAGCAGCCAAGATTCATCAGGGGGTCAGGATGGCTACACCTTC
CASSQDSSGGQDGYTF
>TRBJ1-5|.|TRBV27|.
TGTGCCAGCCGAGGGGGGGGGCTGAATCAGCCCCAGCATTTT
CASRGGGLNQPQHF